The entry below describes one T cell receptor beta chain. Its antigen is not identified. Generated by immunoSEQ multiplex PCR, the TCRdb table keeps only in-frame clones and is missing some. Found here are approximately 55,000 clones, more than 75% of them singletons; the top ten hold roughly 13%. The sample comes from a study of OX40 agonist ivuxolimab in advanced cancers. Whole-study context: Patients receiving dose escalation had hepatocellular carcinoma, melanoma, renal cell or head and neck cancer. From about 20 to 79 years was the age range, with a mean of roughly 59 years, and approximately 80% were male.

The CDR3 has 15 residues. The V gene end was trimmed by 4 bases and the J gene end by 5 bases; junction bases not matched to a gene: 8. The germline V gene encodes CDR1 LGHNA and CDR2 YNFKEQ. Study outcomes and limitations: On average, CD8+ T cells had more expanded clones than CD4+. At 0.1 to 3.0 mg/kg, clonal expansion of CD4+ and CD8+ blood T cells had occurred by week 6.

The chain employs TRBV4-2 and TRBJ2-1, with 7 nucleotides matching TRBD1. This sequence originates from an adult with an advanced solid tumor such as melanoma, head and neck, liver or kidney cancer. Sequencing was performed on CD4+ or CD8+ T cells sorted from blood, taken in a trial of the OX40 agonist ivuxolimab. The CDR3 DNA reads as TGTGCCAGCAGCCCTGACAGGGTAAACAACAATGAGCAGTTCTTC. This sequence encodes CASSPDRVNNNEQFF.